The rows below give T cell receptor beta chains drawn from one sample of a study of cytomegalovirus exposure and HLA in healthy donors. Sequencing used immunoSEQ multiplex PCR; TCRdb keeps in-frame clones, though not all of them. The sample records some 200,000 clones, 9.5% being singletons. Sequenced material: PBMCs. These receptors came from a woman aged 25 to 39 in good health and CMV-seropositive. Each CDR3 is given with its conserved first and last residue. Each record gives: V gene, J gene, clone size, D gene, CDR3 protein, CDR3 DNA. The D gene is left open where the match is weak. Clone size appears in some rows only: once, few, many, or a class for an expanded clone.

>TRBV7-9|TRBJ1-1|few|TRBD1
CASSSSRGLTEAFF
TGTGCCAGCAGCAGCTCCAGGGGGCTCACTGAAGCTTTCTTT
>TRBV4-1|TRBJ2-5|.|.
CASSLKGVVETQYF
TGCGCCAGCAGCCTGAAGGGGGTGGTAGAGACCCAGTACTTC
>TRBV30|TRBJ2-3|.|TRBD2
CAWSSGTSLFLDTQYF
TGTGCCTGGAGTTCCGGGACTAGCCTCTTTCTGGATACGCAGTATTTT
>TRBV25-1|TRBJ1-2|few|.
CASPRDMDGYTF
TGTGCCAGCCCCCGGGACATGGATGGCTACACCTTC
>TRBV10-2|TRBJ2-3|.|TRBD2
CASSLVAGGPDTQYF
TGCGCCAGCAGTCTTGTGGCGGGAGGGCCCGATACGCAGTATTTT
>TRBV5-5|TRBJ2-7|few|.
CASSPFGGLTYEQYF
TGTGCCAGCAGTCCTTTCGGGGGGCTAACCTACGAGCAGTACTTC
>TRBV14|TRBJ2-1|.|TRBD2
CASSPGTSGYNEQFF
TGTGCCAGCAGCCCGGGGACTAGCGGTTACAATGAGCAGTTCTTC
>TRBV30|TRBJ1-2|.|.
CAWRSRVVNYGYTF
TGTGCCTGGAGATCCAGGGTAGTAAACTATGGCTACACCTTC
>TRBV7-6|TRBJ2-7|few|TRBD2
CASSLAGTSGIGEQYF
TGTGCCAGCAGCTTAGCCGGGACTAGCGGGATAGGGGAGCAGTACTTC
>TRBV12-5|TRBJ1-2|.|.
CASGLNYGYTF
TGTGCTAGTGGCCTAAACTATGGCTACACCTTC
>TRBV19|TRBJ1-5|few|TRBD1
CASKRDSYSNQPQHF
TGTGCCAGTAAAAGGGACAGCTATAGCAATCAGCCCCAGCATTTT
>TRBV10-3|TRBJ2-3|.|TRBD2
CAISGTSRQTDTQYF
TGTGCCATCAGTGGGACTAGCCGGCAGACAGATACGCAGTATTTT
>TRBV2|TRBJ2-7|.|.
CASKQGGYEQYF
TGTGCCAGCAAACAGGGCGGCTACGAGCAGTACTTC
>TRBV6-5|TRBJ2-3|few|.
CASSPGRTTGDTQYF
TGTGCCAGCAGTCCCGGACGGACTACAGGAGATACGCAGTATTTT
>TRBV12-5|TRBJ2-7|few|TRBD1
CASGWDRGMGRYF
TGTGCTAGTGGTTGGGACAGGGGCATGGGCCGGTACTTC
>TRBV6-1|TRBJ2-7|.|TRBD2
CASSEASGRRGSYEQYF
TGTGCCAGCAGTGAAGCTAGCGGGAGAAGGGGCTCCTACGAGCAGTACTTC
>TRBV6-6|TRBJ1-5|few|.
CASSSFTGSNQPQHF
TGTGCCAGCAGTTCCTTTACAGGGAGCAATCAGCCCCAGCATTTT
>TRBV4-1|TRBJ2-7|few|TRBD2
CASSQGERRLAEDYEQYF
TGCGCCAGCAGCCAAGGAGAGAGGAGACTAGCGGAGGACTACGAGCAGTACTTC
>TRBV11-2|TRBJ2-5|.|TRBD2
CASSLDLAGWGETQYF
TGTGCCAGCAGCTTAGATTTAGCGGGATGGGGTGAGACCCAGTACTTC
>TRBV7-2|TRBJ2-7|few|.
CASSLLTGFPYEQYF
TGTGCCAGCAGCTTATTAACAGGGTTTCCCTACGAGCAGTACTTC
>TRBV29-1|TRBJ1-6|few|.
CSVVDPGKDSYNSPLHF
TGCAGCGTCGTAGATCCGGGGAAGGACTCCTATAATTCACCCCTCCACTTT
>TRBV5-1|TRBJ1-4|.|.
CASSLAGDANEKLFF
TGCGCCAGCAGCTTGGCCGGGGATGCTAATGAAAAACTGTTTTTT
>TRBV11-3|TRBJ2-2|few|.
CASSLGQGTGELFF
TGTGCCAGCAGCTTAGGTCAGGGGACCGGGGAGCTGTTTTTT
>TRBV5-1|TRBJ1-1|.|.
CASSPGAPGTEAFF
TGCGCCAGCAGCCCAGGGGCCCCGGGCACTGAAGCTTTCTTT
>TRBV27|TRBJ2-1|.|TRBD2
CASSLGTSGINEQFF
TGTGCCAGCAGTTTAGGGACTAGCGGGATCAATGAGCAGTTCTTC
>TRBV4-2|TRBJ2-7|few|.
CASSQDGGGVSYEQYF
TGTGCCAGCAGCCAAGATGGGGGAGGAGTCTCCTACGAGCAGTACTTC
>TRBV11-2|TRBJ2-7|few|TRBD2
CASSLLLAGGFYEQYF
TGTGCCAGCAGCTTATTACTAGCGGGAGGGTTCTACGAGCAGTACTTC
>TRBV7-8|TRBJ1-1|.|.
CASSLVRGTEAFF
TGTGCCAGCAGCTTAGTTAGGGGGACTGAAGCTTTCTTT
>TRBV10-3|TRBJ2-7|.|TRBD2
CAIKRTSSYEQYF
TGTGCCATCAAAAGGACTAGCTCCTACGAGCAGTACTTC
>TRBV19|TRBJ2-2|few|TRBD2
CASRGLAGNTGELFF
TGTGCCAGCCGAGGGCTAGCGGGGAACACCGGGGAGCTGTTTTTT